The source of this TCR beta chain is a study of early T cells in non-severe SARS-CoV-2 infection. Study at large: Sequencing of bulk RNA from unsorted whole blood was done, without chain pairing. Findings and caveats of the study: Reliance on VDJdb matching favored anti-spike CD8 responses; private and CD4 specificities were missed.

The CDR3 totals 16 residues. The germline V gene has CDR1 MNHEY and CDR2 SVGEGT. V lost 5 bases and J lost 2; bases outside the gene matches: 8. Researchers tagged individual cDNA molecules with unique molecular identifiers. TCRdb fed the 5' RACE reads into MiXCR, producing one record per CDR3 protein. The sample lists under 60,000 distinct CDR3 sequences, 5.6% occurring once. This clonotype qualifies as medium-sized (0.01 to 0.1%). Its antigen remains unknown. The origin of this receptor is an adult who was a healthcare worker with PCR-confirmed SARS-CoV-2 infection or an uninfected control (not recorded which). The chain combines TRBV6-2 or TRBV6-3 with TRBJ2-1; TRBD2 matches at 8 bases. Source material: whole blood. The CDR3 DNA reads as TGTGCCAGCAGTCTACTAGCGGAGGGAGCCTACAATGAGCAGTTCTTC. This gives the protein CASSLLAEGAYNEQFF.